This TCR beta chain was observed in a study of blood T cell dynamics during melanoma immunotherapy. Germline CDR1 and CDR2: GTSNPN and SVGIG (reference sequence). With 3 bases clipped from V and 0 bases from J, the junction kept 5 bases outside the gene matches. This CDR3 spans 14 amino acids. Time point here: pre-treatment baseline. Assay: immunoSEQ multiplex PCR; the TCRdb copy retains only in-frame clones and omits some. The data show fewer than 25,000 clones, with roughly 89% seen just once and approximately 1.1% held by the top ten. The source was blood, collected from a patient treated with checkpoint blockade. This receptor was taken from a human donor with melanoma. The gene calls are TRBV30 and TRBJ2-7, with TRBD2 matching over 7 bases. CDR3 sequence (DNA): TGTGCCTGGAGACCGACGGGGGGCTCCTACGAGCAGTACTTC. It is translated as CAWRPTGGSYEQYF.